The T cell receptor (beta chain) described here comes from a study of control samples from healthy donors and cancer patients. Turning to this clone: Other DNA sequences in the sample encode the same CDR3.

The germline CDR1 and CDR2 sequences are SNHLY and FYNNEI. The V end was cut by 1 base, the J end by 9 bases, with 13 bases between. CDR3 length: 14 residues. Assay: immunoSEQ multiplex PCR; the TCRdb copy retains only in-frame clones and omits some. The table shows some 130,000 clones, with roughly 89% occurring only once. Sequenced input: PBMCs. This TCR derives from a man aged 45-60 years with head and neck cancer. This chain joins TRBV2 and TRBJ1-3; D not resolved. CDR3: CASSEVRGMSTIYF. The CDR3 bases are TGTGCCAGCAGTGAAGTCAGAGGGATGAGCACCATATATTTT.